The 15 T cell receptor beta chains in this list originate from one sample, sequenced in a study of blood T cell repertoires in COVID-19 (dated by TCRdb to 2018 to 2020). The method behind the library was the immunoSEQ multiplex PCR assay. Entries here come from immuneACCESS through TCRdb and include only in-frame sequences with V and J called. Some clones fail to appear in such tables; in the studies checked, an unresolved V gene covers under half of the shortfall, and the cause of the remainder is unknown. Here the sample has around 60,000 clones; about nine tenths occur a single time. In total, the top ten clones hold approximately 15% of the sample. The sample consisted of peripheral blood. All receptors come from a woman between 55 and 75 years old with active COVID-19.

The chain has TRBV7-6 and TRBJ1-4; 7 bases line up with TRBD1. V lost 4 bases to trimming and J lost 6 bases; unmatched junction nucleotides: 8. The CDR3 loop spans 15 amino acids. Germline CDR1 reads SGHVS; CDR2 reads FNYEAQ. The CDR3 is CASSYKGAVDEKLFF. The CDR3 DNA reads TGTGCCAGCAGCTACAAGGGGGCGGTGGATGAAAAACTGTTTTTT.

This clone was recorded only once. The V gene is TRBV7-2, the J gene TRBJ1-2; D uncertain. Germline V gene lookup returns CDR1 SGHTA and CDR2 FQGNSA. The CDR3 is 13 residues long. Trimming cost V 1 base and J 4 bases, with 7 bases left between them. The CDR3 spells CASSLVQAYGYTF. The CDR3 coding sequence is TGTGCCAGCAGCTTAGTTCAGGCCTATGGCTACACCTTC.

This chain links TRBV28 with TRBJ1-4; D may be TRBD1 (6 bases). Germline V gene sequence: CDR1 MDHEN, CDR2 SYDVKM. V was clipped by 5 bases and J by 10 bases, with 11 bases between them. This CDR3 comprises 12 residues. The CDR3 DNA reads TGTGCCAGCAGTCCGCCCAGGGGAAAACTGTTTTTT. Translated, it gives CASSPPRGKLFF.

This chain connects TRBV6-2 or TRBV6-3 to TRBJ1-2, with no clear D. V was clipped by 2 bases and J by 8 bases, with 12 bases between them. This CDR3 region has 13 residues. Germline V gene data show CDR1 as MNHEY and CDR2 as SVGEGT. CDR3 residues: CASSYNGGVGYTF. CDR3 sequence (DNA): TGTGCCAGCAGTTACAATGGCGGGGTCGGCTACACCTTC.

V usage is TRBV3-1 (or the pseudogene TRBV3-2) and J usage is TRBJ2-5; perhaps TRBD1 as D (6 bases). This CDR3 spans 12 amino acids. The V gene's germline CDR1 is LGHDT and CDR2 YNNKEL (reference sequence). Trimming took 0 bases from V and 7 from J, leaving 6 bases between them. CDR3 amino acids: CASSQEGATQYF. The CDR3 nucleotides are TGTGCCAGCAGCCAAGAGGGGGCGACCCAGTACTTC.

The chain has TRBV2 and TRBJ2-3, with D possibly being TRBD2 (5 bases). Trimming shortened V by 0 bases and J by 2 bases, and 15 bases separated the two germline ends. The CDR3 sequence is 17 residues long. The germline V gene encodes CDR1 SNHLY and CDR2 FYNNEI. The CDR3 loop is CASSEARLALLTDTQYF. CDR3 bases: TGTGCCAGCAGTGAAGCGCGTCTAGCACTTCTCACAGATACGCAGTATTTT.

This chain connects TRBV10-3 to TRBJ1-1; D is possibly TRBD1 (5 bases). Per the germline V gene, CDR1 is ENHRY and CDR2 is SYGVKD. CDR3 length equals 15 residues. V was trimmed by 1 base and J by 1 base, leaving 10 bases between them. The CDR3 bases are TGTGCCATCAGTGAGTTGGACAACCAGAACACTGAAGCTTTCTTT. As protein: CAISELDNQNTEAFF.

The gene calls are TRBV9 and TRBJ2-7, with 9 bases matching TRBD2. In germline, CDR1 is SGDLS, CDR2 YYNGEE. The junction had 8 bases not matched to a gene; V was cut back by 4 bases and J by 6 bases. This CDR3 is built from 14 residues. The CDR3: CASSPKAGGSEQYF. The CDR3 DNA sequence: TGTGCCAGCAGCCCTAAGGCGGGGGGGTCCGAGCAGTACTTC.

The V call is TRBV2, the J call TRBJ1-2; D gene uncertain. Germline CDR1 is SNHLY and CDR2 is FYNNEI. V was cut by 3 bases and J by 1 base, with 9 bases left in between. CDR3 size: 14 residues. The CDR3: CASSEVPSNYGYTF. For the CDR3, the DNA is TGTGCCAGCAGTGAGGTGCCGAGTAACTATGGCTACACCTTC.

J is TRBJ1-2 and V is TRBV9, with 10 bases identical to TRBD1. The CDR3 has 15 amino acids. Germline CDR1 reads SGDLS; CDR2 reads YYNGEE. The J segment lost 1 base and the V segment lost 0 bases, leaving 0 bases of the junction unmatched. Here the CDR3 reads CASSVGDRGNYGYTF. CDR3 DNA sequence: TGTGCCAGCAGCGTAGGGGACAGGGGTAACTATGGCTACACCTTC. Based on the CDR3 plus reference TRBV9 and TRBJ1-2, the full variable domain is DSGVTQTPKHLITATGQRVTLRCSPRSGDLSVYWYQQSLDQGLQFLIQYYNGEERAKGNILERFSAQQFPDLHSELNLSSLELGDSALYFCASSVGDRGNYGYTFGSGTRLTVV.

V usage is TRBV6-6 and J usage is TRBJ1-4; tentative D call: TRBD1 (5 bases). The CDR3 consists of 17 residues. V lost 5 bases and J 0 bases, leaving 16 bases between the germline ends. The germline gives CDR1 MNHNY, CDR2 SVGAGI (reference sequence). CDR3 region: CASSPRGVPSTNEKLFF. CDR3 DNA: TGTGCCAGCAGTCCTCGGGGGGTCCCTTCAACTAATGAAAAACTGTTTTTT.

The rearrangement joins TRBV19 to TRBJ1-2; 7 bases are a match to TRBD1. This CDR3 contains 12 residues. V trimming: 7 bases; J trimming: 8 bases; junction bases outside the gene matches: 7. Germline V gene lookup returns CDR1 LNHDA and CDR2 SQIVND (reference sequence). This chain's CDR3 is CASNGDSGGYTF. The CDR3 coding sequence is TGTGCCAGTAACGGGGACAGCGGCGGCTACACCTTC.

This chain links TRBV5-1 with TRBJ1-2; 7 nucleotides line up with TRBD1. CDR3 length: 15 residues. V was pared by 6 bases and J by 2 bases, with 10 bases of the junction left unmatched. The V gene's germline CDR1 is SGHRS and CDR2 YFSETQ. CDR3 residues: CASTPTGVTNYGYTF. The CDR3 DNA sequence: TGCGCCAGCACCCCAACAGGGGTTACAAACTATGGCTACACCTTC.

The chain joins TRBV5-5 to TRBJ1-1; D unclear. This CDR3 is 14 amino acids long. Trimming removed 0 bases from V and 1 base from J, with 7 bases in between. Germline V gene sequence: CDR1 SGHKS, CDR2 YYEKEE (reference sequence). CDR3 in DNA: TGTGCCAGCAGCTTGGGACTTTCGAACACTGAAGCTTTCTTT. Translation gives CASSLGLSNTEAFF.

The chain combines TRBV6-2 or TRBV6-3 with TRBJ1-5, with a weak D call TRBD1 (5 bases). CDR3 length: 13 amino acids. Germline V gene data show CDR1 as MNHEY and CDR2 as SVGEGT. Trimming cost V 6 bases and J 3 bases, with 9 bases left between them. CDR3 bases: TGTGCCAGCAGCGACAGATACAATCAGCCCCAGCATTTT. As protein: CASSDRYNQPQHF.